The clone carrying this T cell receptor (beta chain) was seen just once. The data were obtained in a study of blood T cell repertoires in COVID-19. Study information: Acute-phase and convalescent COVID-19 samples originated in the United States, Italy and Spain. T cells, B-cell-depleted T cells, or PBMCs supplied cDNA or gDNA.

Clones were sequenced by immunoSEQ multiplex PCR, and TCRdb holds only the in-frame ones, with some missing. This sample has approximately 25,000 clones, with around nine tenths found just once. From germline, CDR1 is MDHEN and CDR2 SYDVKM. This CDR3 is 17 amino acids long. With V trimmed by 4 bases and J by 7 bases, 9 bases remained unmatched. This receptor was obtained from a human donor with active COVID-19. The donor label of this sample is uncertain. Sample: peripheral blood. The chain is built from TRBV28 and TRBJ2-3; TRBD2 matches at 15 bases. The CDR3 nucleotides are TGTGCCAGCAGTTCTCCGGGGACTAGCGGGAGGATGAATACGCAGTATTTT. Translation: CASSSPGTSGRMNTQYF.